This TCR beta chain was retrieved from a study of OX40 agonist ivuxolimab in advanced cancers. Comment on this clone: Its antigen is unidentified.

V shed 3 bases, J shed 15 bases, and the junction held 11 bases outside the gene matches. Germline assignment: CDR1 LNHDA and CDR2 SQIVND (reference sequence). This CDR3 region has 13 residues. Assay: immunoSEQ multiplex PCR; the TCRdb copy retains only in-frame clones and omits some. The table records tens of thousands of clones, 70% to 90% of them present only once. A history of autoimmune disease or systemic immunosuppression excluded patients. Study observations and caveats: Partial responders treated at 0.1-3.0 mg/kg exhibited clonal expansion among the lowest measured. Mean expanded clone counts were higher in CD8+ than CD4+ T cells.

The receptor's source is an adult with an advanced solid tumor such as melanoma, head and neck, liver or kidney cancer. V is TRBV19 and J is TRBJ2-4; 7 bases agree with TRBD1. The material was CD4+ or CD8+ T cells sorted from blood, obtained in a trial of the OX40 agonist ivuxolimab. CDR3 sequence (DNA): TGTGCCAGTAGTATCTTGGCCGGGACAGCTTGGTACTTC. Its protein product is CASSILAGTAWYF.